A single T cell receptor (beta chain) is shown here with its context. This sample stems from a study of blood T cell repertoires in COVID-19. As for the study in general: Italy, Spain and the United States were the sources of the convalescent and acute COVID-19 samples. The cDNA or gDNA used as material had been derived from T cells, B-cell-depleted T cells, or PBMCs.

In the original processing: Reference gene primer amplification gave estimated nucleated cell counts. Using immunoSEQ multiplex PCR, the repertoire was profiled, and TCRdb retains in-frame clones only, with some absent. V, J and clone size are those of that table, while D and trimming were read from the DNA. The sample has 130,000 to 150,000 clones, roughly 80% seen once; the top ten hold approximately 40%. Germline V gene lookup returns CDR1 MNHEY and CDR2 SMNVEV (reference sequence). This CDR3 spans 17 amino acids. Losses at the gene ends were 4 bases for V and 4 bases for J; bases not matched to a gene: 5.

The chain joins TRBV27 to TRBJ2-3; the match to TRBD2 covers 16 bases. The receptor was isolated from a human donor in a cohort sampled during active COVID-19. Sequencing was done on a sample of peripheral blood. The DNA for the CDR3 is TGTGCCAGCAGTTCGGGACTAGCGGGAGGGCAGTCAGATACGCAGTATTTT. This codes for CASSSGLAGGQSDTQYF.